One sample yielded the 2 T cell receptor beta chains listed below, sequenced in a study of low-dose radiotherapy and immunotherapy resistance in tumors. As to time point: after trial treatment. Treatment noted: LDRT plus nivolumab, ipilimumab, low-dose cyclophosphamide and aspirin (RACIN trial). First-strand cDNA relied on TRAV- and TRBV-specific primers spanning alpha and beta chains. Over 20 PCR cycles, TCRs were amplified from a constant-region primer and V-primer adapter. TCRdb reprocessed the reads with MiXCR, giving one entry per CDR3 protein. The table lists about 39,000 distinct CDR3 sequences, less than 25% of them singletons. The sample consisted of PBMCs, taken after low-dose radiotherapy plus immunotherapy. The receptors come from a female donor with ovarian cancer.

This clonotype has a handful of counts. The V and J genes are TRBV19 and TRBJ2-5; 10 bases fit TRBD2. V lost 6 bases to trimming and J lost 1 base; unmatched junction nucleotides: 11. The CDR3 length is 17 residues. CDR1 LNHDA and CDR2 SQIVND come from the germline V gene (reference sequence). The CDR3 loop is CASRKEVAGGFQETQYF. As DNA, the CDR3 is TGTGCCAGTAGAAAGGAAGTAGCGGGGGGCTTCCAAGAGACCCAGTACTTC.

This clonotype was seen repeatedly, ten times or more. This chain connects TRBV28 to TRBJ1-2; no definite D call. Per the germline V gene, CDR1 is MDHEN and CDR2 is SYDVKM. V dropped 6 bases and J dropped 0 bases, with 11 bases sitting between them. The CDR3 has 14 amino acids. The CDR3 loop reads CASRSDGPNYGYTF. The DNA of the CDR3 is TGTGCCAGCAGATCGGACGGCCCTAACTATGGCTACACCTTC.